This TCR beta chain was identified during a study of shared clonotypes between healthy human individuals. In regard to this clone: The antigen remains undetermined.

CD45RO negativity and positive selection for CCR7 defined naive CD8 cells, a population that excluded terminally differentiated effector memory CD45RA+ cells. The study, taken as a whole, reports: Limitation of the genetic and exposure-history diversity represented came from the few donors.

Profiling relied on immunoSEQ multiplex PCR, and the TCRdb table lists in-frame clones only, not all of them. The sample holds about 600,000 clones, nearly 98% seen once. V lost 4 bases and J lost 4, with 5 bases in between. Germline V gene sequence: CDR1 SGHRS, CDR2 YFSETQ. CDR3 length: 12 residues. The TCR originated in a man under 40 in good health. The gene calls are TRBV5-1 and TRBJ2-2; no firm D call. Sequenced: naive CD8+ T cells sorted from blood. This chain's CDR3 is CASSPRTGELFF. The CDR3 DNA reads TGCGCCAGCAGCCCGCGCACCGGGGAGCTGTTTTTT. Supplemented by reference TRBV5-1 and TRBJ2-2, the full variable domain reads KAGVTQTPRYLIKTRGQQVTLSCSPISGHRSVSWYQQTPGQGLQFLFEYFSETQRNKGNFPGRFSGRQFSNSRSEMNVSTLELGDSALYLCASSPRTGELFFGEGSRLTVL.